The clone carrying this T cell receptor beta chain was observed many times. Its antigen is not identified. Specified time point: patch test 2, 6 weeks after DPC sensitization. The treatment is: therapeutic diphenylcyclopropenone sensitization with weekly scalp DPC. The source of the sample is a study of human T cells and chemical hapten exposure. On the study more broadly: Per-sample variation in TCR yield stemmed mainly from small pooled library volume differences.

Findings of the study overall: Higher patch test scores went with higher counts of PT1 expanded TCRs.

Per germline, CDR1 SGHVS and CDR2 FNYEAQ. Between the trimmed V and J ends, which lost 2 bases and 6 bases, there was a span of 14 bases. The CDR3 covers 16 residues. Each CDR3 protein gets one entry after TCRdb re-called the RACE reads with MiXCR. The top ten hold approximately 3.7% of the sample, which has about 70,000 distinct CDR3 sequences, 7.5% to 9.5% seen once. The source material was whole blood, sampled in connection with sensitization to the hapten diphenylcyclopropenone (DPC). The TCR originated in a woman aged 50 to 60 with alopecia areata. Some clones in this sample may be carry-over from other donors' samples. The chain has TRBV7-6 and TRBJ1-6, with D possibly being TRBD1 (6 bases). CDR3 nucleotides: TGTGCCAGCAGCTTAAGTGCAGCAGGGGTTAATTCACCCCTCCACTTT. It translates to CASSLSAAGVNSPLHF.